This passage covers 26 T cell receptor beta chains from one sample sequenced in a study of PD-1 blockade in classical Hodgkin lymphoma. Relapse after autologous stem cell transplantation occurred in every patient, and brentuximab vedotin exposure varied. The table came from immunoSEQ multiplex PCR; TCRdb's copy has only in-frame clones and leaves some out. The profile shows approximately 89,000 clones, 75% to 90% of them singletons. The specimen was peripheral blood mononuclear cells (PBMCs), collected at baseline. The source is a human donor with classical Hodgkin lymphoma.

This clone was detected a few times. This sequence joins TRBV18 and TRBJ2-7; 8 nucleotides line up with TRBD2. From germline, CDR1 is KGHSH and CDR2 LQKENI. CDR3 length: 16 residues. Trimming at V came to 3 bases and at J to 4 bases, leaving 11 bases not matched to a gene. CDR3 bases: TGTGCCAGCTCACCCGGGGGGGGGCGGCAAGCGTACGAGCAGTACTTC. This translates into CASSPGGGRQAYEQYF.

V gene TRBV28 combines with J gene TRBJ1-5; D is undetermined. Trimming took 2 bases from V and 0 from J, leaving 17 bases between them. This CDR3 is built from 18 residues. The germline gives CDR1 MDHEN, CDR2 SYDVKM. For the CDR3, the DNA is TGTGCCAGCAGTTTAGAAGGAGAGTGGCGATATAGCAATCAGCCCCAGCATTTT. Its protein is CASSLEGEWRYSNQPQHF.

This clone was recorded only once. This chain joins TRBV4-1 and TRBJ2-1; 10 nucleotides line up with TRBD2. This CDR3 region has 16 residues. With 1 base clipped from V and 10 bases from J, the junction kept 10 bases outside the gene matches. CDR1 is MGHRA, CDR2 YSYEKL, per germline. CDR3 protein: CASSQGLASGSGEQFF. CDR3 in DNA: TGCGCCAGCAGCCAAGGACTGGCTAGCGGGAGCGGGGAGCAGTTCTTC.

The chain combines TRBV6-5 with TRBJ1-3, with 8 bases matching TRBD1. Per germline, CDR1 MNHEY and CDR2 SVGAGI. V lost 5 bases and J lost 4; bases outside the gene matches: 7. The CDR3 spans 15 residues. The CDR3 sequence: CASSRTRGQGNTIYF. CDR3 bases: TGTGCCAGCAGTCGGACCAGGGGGCAGGGAAACACCATATATTTT.

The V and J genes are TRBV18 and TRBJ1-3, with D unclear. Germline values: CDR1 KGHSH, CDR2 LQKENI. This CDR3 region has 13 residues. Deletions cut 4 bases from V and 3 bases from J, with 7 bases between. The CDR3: CASSREGGNTIYF. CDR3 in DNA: TGTGCCAGCTCACGCGAAGGTGGAAACACCATATATTTT.

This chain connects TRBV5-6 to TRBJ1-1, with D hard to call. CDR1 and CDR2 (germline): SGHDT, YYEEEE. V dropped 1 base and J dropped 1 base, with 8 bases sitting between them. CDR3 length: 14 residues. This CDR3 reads CASSLRMGNTEAFF. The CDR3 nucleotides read TGTGCCAGCAGCTTGAGGATGGGGAACACTGAAGCTTTCTTT.

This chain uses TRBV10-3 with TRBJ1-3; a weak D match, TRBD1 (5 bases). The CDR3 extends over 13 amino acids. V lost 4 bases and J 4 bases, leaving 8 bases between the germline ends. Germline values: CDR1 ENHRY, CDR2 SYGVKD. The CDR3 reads CAISGGYGNTIYF. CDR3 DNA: TGTGCCATCAGTGGGGGGTACGGAAACACCATATATTTT.

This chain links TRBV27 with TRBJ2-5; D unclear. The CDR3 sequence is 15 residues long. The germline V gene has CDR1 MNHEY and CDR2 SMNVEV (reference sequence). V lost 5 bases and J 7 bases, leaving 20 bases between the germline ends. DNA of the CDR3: TGTGCCAGCAGTCACCCCCCTGAGTGGGGTGGGACCCAGTACTTC. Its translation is CASSHPPEWGGTQYF.

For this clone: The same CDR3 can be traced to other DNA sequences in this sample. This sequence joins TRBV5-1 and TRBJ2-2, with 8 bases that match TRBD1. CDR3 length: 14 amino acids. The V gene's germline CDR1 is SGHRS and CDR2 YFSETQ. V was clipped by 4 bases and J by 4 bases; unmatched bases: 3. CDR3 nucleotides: TGCGCCAGCAGCCTAGGACAGGGCACCGGGGAGCTGTTTTTT. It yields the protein CASSLGQGTGELFF.

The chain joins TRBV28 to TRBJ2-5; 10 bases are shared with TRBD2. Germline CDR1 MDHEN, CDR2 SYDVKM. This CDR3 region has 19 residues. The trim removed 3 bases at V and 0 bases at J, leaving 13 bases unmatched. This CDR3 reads CASSLSLAGAGQYQETQYF. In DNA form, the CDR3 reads TGTGCCAGCAGTTTGAGTCTAGCGGGGGCGGGGCAGTACCAAGAGACCCAGTACTTC.

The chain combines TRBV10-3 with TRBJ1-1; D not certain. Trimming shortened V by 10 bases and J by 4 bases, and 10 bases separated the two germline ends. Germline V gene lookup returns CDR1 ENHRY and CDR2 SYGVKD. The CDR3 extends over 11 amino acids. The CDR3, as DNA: TGTGCCACCAGGAACACCACTGAAGCTTTCTTT. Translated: CATRNTTEAFF.

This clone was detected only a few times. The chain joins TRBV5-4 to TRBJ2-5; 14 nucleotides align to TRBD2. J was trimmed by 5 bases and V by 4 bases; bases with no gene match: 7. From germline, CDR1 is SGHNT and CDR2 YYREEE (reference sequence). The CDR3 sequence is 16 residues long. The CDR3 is CASSKGLAGVEETQYF. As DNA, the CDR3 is TGTGCCAGCAGCAAGGGACTAGCGGGAGTCGAGGAGACCCAGTACTTC.

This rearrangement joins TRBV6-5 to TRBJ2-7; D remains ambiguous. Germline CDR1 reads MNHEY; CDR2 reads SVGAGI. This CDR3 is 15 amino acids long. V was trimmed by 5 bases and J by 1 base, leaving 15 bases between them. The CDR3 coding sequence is TGTGCCAGCAGTGGAACACCCCCCGGATCCTACGAGCAGTACTTC. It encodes CASSGTPPGSYEQYF.

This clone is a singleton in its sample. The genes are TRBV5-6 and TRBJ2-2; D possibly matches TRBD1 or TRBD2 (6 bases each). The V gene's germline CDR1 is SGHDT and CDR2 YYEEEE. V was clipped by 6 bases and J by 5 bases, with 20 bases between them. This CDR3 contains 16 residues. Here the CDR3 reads CASKFRGVARTGELFF. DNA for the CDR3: TGTGCCAGCAAGTTTAGGGGGGTCGCGAGGACCGGGGAGCTGTTTTTT. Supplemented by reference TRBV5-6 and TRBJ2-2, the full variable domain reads DAGVTQSPTHLIKTRGQQVTLRCSPKSGHDTVSWYQQALGQGPQFIFQYYEEEERQRGNFPDRFSGHQFPNYSSELNVNALLLGDSALYLCASKFRGVARTGELFFGEGSRLTVL.

The CDR3 here is CASSPGLAGVNEQFF. In DNA, the CDR3 is TGTGCCAGCAGCCCGGGACTAGCGGGAGTTAATGAGCAGTTCTTC. J is TRBJ2-1 and V is TRBV5-4; 14 bases are shared with TRBD2. Germline V gene data show CDR1 as SGHNT and CDR2 as YYREEE (reference sequence). V was clipped by 4 bases and J by 7 bases; unmatched bases: 4. This CDR3 is built from 15 residues.

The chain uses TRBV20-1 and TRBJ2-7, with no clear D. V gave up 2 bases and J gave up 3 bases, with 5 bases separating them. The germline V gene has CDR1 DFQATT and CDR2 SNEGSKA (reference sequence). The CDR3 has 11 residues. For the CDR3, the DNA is TGCAGTGCTAGACCCCTCTACGAGCAGTACTTC. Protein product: CSARPLYEQYF.

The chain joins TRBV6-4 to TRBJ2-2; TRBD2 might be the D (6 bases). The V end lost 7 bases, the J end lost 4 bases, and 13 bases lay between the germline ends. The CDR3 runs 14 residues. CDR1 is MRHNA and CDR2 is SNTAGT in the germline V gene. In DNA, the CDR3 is TGTGCCAGCAAGGTGGAGGGAGGCACCGGGGAGCTGTTTTTT. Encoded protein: CASKVEGGTGELFF.

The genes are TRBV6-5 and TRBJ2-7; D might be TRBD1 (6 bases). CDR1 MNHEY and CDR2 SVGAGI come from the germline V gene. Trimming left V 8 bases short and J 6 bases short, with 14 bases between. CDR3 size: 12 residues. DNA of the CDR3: TGTGCCAGCGGAGTCTTAGGGGGCGAGCAGTACTTC. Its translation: CASGVLGGEQYF.

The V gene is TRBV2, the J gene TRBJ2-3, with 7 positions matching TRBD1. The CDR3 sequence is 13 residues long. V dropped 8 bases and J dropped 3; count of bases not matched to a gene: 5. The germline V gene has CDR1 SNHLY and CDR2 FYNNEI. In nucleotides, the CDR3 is TGTGCCAGCCTAGGGGGCTGGACAGATACGCAGTATTTT. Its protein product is CASLGGWTDTQYF.

The CDR3 coding sequence is TGTGCCAGCAGCTTGCTTGGGACCACGGGAACTGAAGCTTTCTTT. Its protein product is CASSLLGTTGTEAFF. This chain uses TRBV11-2 with TRBJ1-1, with TRBD1 as a possible D gene (5 bases). CDR3 length: 15 amino acids. V shed 3 bases and J shed 5 bases, with 16 bases lying between them. Germline values: CDR1 SGHAT, CDR2 FQNNGV.

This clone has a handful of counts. The chain's CDR3 is CASSRDRVDGYTF. CDR3 sequence (DNA): TGTGCCAGCAGCAGGGACAGAGTCGATGGCTACACCTTC. The chain couples TRBV11-1 to TRBJ1-2; 7 bases align to TRBD1. V was pared by 5 bases and J by 6 bases, with 6 bases of the junction left unmatched. This CDR3 region has 13 residues. CDR1 and CDR2 from the germline V gene are SGHAT and FQDESV (reference sequence).

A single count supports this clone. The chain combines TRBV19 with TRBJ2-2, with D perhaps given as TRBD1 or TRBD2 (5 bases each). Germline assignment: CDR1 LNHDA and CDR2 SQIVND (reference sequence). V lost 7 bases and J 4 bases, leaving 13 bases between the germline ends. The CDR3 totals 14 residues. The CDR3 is CASKRGVGTGELFF. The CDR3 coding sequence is TGTGCCAGTAAAAGAGGGGTCGGCACCGGGGAGCTGTTTTTT.

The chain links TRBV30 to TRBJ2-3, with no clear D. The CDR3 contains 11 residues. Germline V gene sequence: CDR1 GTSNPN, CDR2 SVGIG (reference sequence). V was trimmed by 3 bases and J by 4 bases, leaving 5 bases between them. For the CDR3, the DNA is TGTGCCTGGAGATCGGCAGATACGCAGTATTTT. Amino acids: CAWRSADTQYF.

CDR3 protein: CASSRLQTGFPGELFF. The CDR3 DNA sequence: TGTGCCAGCAGCCGGCTTCAGACTGGGTTCCCTGGGGAGCTGTTTTTT. The gene calls are TRBV28 and TRBJ2-2; D is uncertain. Germline V gene sequence: CDR1 MDHEN, CDR2 SYDVKM. The CDR3 sequence is 16 residues long. V was clipped by 6 bases and J by 8 bases, with 22 bases between them.

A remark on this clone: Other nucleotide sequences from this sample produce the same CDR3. The CDR3 sequence is CAWSPGLAGGQETQYF. CDR3 in DNA: TGTGCCTGGAGTCCCGGTTTAGCGGGAGGGCAAGAGACCCAGTACTTC. This chain joins TRBV30 and TRBJ2-5; 11 bases are shared with TRBD2. This CDR3 contains 16 residues. V was clipped by 2 bases and J by 2 bases; unmatched bases: 7. The germline V gene encodes CDR1 GTSNPN and CDR2 SVGIG (reference sequence).

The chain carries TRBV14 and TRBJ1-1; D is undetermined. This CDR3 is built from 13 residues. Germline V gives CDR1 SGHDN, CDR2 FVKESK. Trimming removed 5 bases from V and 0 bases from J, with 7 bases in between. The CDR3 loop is CASSAQLNTEAFF. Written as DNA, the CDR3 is TGTGCCAGCAGCGCCCAGCTGAACACTGAAGCTTTCTTT.